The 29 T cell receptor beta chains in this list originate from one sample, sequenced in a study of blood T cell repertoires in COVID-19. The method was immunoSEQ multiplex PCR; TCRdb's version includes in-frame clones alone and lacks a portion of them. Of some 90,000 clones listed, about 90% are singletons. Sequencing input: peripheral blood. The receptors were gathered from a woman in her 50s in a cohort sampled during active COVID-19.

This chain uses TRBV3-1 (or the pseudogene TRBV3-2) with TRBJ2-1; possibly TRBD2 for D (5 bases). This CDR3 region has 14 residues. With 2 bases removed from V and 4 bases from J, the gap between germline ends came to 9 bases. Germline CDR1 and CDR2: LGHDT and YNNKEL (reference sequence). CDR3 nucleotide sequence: TGTGCCAGCAGCCAAAGAACGGGGTACAATGAGCAGTTCTTC. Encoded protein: CASSQRTGYNEQFF.

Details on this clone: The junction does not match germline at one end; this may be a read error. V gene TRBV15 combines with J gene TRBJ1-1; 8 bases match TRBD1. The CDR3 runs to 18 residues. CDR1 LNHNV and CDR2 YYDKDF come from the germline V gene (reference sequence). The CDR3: CATSREGGWRQGNAEAFF. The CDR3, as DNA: TGTGCCACCAGCAGAGAAGGTGGCTGGAGACAGGGGAACGCTGAAGCTTTCTTT.

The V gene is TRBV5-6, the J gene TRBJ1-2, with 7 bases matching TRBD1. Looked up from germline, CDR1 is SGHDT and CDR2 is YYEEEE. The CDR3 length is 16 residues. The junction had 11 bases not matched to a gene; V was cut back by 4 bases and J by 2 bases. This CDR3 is CASSGFGGTENYGYTF. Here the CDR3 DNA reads TGTGCCAGCAGCGGCTTTGGCGGGACAGAAAACTATGGCTACACCTTC.

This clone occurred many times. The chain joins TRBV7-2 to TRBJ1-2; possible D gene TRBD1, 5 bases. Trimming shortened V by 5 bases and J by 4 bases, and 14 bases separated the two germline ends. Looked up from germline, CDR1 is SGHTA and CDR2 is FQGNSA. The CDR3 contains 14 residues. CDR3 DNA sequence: TGTGCCAGCAGCCCGGGTTCCGGGGGCTATGGCTACACCTTC. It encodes CASSPGSGGYGYTF.

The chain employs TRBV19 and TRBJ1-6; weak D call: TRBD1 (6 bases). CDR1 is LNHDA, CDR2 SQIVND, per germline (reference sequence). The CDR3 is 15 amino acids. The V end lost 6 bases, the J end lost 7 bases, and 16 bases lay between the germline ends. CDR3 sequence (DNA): TGTGCCAGTAGCCCTTTTTACAGGGAGAATTCACCCCTCCACTTT. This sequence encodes CASSPFYRENSPLHF.

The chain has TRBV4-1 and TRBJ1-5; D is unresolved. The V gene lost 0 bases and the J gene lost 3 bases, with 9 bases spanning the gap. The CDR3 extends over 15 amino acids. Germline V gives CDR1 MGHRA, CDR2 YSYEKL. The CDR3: CASSQDGTVNQPQHF. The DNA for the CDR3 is TGCGCCAGCAGCCAAGATGGTACGGTCAATCAGCCCCAGCATTTT.

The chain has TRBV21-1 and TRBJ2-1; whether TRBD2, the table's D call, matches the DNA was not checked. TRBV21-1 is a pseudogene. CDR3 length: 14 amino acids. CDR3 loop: CASRCLAGVNEQFF. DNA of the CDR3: TGTGCCAGCAGGTGTCTAGCGGGAGTAAATGAGCAGTTCTTC.

CDR3 nucleotide sequence: TGTGCCAGCAGTCCCCACTCTGGAAACACCATATATTTT. It codes for CASSPHSGNTIYF. The genes are TRBV6-5 and TRBJ1-3; D remains unclear. The CDR3 consists of 13 residues. Germline-derived CDR1 and CDR2 are MNHEY and SVGAGI. Trimming removed 5 bases from V and 0 bases from J, with 5 bases in between.

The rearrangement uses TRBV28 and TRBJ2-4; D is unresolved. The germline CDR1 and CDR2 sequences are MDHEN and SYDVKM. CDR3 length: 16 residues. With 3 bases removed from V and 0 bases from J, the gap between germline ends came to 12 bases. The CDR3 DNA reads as TGTGCCAGCAGTTTGCACGTTAGTCTAGCCAAAAACATTCAGTACTTC. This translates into CASSLHVSLAKNIQYF. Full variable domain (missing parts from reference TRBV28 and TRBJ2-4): DVKVTQSSRYLVKRTGEKVFLECVQDMDHENMFWYRQDPGLGLRLIYFSYDVKMKEKGDIPEGYSVSREKKERFSLILESASTNQTSMYLCASSLHVSLAKNIQYFGAGTRLSVL.

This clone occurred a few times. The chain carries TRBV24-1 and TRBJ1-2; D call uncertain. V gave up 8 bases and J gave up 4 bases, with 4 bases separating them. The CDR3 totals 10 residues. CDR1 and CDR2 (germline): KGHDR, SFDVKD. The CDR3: CATISYGYTF. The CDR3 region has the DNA TGTGCCACCATTAGCTATGGCTACACCTTC.

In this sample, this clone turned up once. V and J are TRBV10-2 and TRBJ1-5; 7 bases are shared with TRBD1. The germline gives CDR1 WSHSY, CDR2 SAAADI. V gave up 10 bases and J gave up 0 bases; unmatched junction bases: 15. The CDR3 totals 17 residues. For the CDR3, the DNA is TGCGCCATCCAAACAGGGACAGTGAAGTATAGCAATCAGCCCCAGCATTTT. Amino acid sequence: CAIQTGTVKYSNQPQHF.

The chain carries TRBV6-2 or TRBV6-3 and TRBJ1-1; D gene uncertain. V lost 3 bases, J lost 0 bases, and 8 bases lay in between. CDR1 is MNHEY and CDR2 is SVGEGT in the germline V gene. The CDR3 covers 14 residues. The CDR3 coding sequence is TGTGCCAGCAGTTATAACAGTCTGAACACTGAAGCTTTCTTT. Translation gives CASSYNSLNTEAFF.

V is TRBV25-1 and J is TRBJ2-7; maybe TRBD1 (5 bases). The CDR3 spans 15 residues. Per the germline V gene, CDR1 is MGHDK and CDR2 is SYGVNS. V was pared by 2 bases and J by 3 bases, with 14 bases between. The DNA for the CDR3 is TGTGCCAGCAGTGAAGGCCAGGGCGTTCGCTACGAGCAGTACTTC. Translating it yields CASSEGQGVRYEQYF.

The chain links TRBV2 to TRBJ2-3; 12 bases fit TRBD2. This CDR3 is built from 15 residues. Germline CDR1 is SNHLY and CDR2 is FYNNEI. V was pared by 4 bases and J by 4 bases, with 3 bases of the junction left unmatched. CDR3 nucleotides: TGTGCCAGCAGTGGGACTAGCGGGGTCCCAGATACGCAGTATTTT. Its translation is CASSGTSGVPDTQYF.

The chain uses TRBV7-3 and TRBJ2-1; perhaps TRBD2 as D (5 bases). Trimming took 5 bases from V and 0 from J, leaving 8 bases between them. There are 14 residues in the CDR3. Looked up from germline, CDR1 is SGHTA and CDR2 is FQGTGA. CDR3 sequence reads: CASSADYSYNEQFF. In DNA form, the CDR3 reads TGTGCCAGCAGCGCCGACTACTCCTACAATGAGCAGTTCTTC. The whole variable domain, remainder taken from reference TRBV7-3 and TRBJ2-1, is GAGVSQTPSNKVTEKGKYVELRCDPISGHTALYWYRQSLGQGPEFLIYFQGTGAADDSGLPNDRFFAVRPEGSVSTLKIQRTERGDSAVYLCASSADYSYNEQFFGPGTRLTVL.

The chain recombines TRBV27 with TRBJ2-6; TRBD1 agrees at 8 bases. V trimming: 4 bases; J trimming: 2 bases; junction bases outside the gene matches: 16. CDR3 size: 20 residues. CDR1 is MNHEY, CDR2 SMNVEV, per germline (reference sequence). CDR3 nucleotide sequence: TGTGCCAGCAGTTCCCTTGAACAGGGTAAACAGGGGGCTGGGGCCAACGTCCTGACTTTC. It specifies CASSSLEQGKQGAGANVLTF.

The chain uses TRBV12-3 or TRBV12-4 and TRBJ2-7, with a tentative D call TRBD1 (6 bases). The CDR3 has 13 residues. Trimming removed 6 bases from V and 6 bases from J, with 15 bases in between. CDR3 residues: CASRYGQMGEQYF. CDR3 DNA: TGTGCCAGCAGATACGGACAGATGGGCGAGCAGTACTTC.

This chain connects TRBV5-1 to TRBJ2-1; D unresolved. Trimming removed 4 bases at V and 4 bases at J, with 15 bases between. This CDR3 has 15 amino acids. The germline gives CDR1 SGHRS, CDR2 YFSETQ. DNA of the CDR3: TGCGCCAGCAGCACCGCGGCTTCTTCTTACAATGAGCAGTTCTTC. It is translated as CASSTAASSYNEQFF.

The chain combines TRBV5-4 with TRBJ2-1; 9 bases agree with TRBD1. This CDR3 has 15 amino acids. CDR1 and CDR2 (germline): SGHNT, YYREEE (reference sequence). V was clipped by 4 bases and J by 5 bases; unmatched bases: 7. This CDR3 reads CASSPDRGVDNEQFF. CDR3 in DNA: TGTGCCAGCAGCCCCGACAGGGGGGTCGACAATGAGCAGTTCTTC.

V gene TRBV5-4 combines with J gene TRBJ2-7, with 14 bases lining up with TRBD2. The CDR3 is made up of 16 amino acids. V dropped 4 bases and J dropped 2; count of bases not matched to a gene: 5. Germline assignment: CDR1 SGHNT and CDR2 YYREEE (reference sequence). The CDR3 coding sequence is TGTGCCAGCAGCCCAGGGACTAGCGGGGGAACCTACGAGCAGTACTTC. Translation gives CASSPGTSGGTYEQYF.

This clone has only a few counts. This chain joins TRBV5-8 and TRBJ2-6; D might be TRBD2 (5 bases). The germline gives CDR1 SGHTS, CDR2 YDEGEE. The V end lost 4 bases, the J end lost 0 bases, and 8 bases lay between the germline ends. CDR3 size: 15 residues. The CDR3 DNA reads TGTGCCAGCAGCCACGGACTCTCTGGGGCCAACGTCCTGACTTTC. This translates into CASSHGLSGANVLTF.

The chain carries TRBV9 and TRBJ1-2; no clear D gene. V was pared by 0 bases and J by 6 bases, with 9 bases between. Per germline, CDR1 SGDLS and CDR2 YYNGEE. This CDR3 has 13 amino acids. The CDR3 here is CASSVAITDGYTF. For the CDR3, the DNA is TGTGCCAGCAGCGTAGCCATAACAGATGGCTACACCTTC.

The CDR3: CSVVGGTLAKNIQYF. The CDR3 nucleotides are TGCAGCGTTGTCGGGGGAACACTAGCCAAAAACATTCAGTACTTC. This chain connects TRBV29-1 to TRBJ2-4; TRBD2 might be the D (6 bases). The CDR3 spans 15 residues. The germline CDR1 and CDR2 sequences are SQVTM and ANQGSEA. The V end lost 4 bases, the J end lost 0 bases, and 13 bases lay between the germline ends.

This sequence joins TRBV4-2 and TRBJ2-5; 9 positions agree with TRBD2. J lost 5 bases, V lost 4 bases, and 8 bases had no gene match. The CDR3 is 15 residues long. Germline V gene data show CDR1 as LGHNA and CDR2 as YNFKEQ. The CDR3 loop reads CASSRAGGQGETQYF. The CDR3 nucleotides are TGTGCCAGCAGCCGTGCGGGGGGGCAGGGGGAGACCCAGTACTTC.

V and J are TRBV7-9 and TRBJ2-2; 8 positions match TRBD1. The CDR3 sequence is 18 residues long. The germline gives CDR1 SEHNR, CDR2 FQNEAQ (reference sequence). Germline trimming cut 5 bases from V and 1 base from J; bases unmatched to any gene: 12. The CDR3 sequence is CASSRLQGGKGNTGELFF. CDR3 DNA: TGTGCCAGCAGCCGACTACAGGGGGGAAAGGGGAACACCGGGGAGCTGTTTTTT.

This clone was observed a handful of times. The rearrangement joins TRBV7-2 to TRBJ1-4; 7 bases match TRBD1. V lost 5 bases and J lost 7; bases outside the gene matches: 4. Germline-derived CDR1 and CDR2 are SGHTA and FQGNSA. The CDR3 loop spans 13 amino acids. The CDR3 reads CASSQGGGEKLFF. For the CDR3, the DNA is TGTGCCAGCAGCCAGGGGGGTGGTGAAAAACTGTTTTTT.

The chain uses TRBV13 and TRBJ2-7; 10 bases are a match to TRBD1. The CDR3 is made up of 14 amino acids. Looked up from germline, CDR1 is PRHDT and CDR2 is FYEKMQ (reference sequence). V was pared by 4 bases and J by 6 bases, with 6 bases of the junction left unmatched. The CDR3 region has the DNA TGTGCCAGCAGCTCGCGGGACAGGGGCTCCGAGCAGTACTTC. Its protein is CASSSRDRGSEQYF.

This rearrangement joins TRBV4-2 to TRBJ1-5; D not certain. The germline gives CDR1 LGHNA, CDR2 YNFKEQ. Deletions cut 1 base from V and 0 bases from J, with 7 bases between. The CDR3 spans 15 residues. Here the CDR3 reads CASSQASISNQPQHF. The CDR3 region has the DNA TGTGCCAGCAGCCAAGCTTCTATTAGCAATCAGCCCCAGCATTTT.

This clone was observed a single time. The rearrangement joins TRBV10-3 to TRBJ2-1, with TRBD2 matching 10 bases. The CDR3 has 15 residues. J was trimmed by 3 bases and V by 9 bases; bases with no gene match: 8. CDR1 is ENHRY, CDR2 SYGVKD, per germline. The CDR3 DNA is TGTGCCATAGCGGGGGGGCCTGGGTTCTACAATGAGCAGTTCTTC. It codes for CAIAGGPGFYNEQFF.